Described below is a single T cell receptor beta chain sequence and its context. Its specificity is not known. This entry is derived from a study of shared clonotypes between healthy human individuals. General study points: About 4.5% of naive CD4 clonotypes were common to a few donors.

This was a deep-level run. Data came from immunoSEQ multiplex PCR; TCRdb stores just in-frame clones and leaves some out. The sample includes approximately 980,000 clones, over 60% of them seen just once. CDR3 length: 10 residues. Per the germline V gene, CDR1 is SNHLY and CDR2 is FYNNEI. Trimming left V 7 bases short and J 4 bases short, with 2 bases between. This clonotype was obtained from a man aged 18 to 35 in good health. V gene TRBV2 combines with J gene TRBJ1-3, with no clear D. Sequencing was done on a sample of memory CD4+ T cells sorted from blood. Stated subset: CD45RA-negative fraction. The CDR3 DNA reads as TGTGCCAGCACCGGAAACACCATATATTTT. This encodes CASTGNTIYF.